This T cell receptor beta chain derives from a study of regulatory T cells in long-lasting Graves disease. Specified time point: newly diagnosed GD, antithyroid drugs for less than 3 months. The TCR library was made from RNA extracted from PBMCs. On this clonotype itself: Its antigen is as yet unknown.

Study-wide results and caveats: Compared with new cases, persistent Graves' patients showed reduced TCR diversity.

iRepertoire HTBI primers and Arm-PCR of CDR3 regions built TCR beta libraries. Original analysis: Identified segments across samples numbered roughly 60 TRBV and approximately 15 TRBJ. TCRdb reprocessed the multiplex PCR reads via MiXCR and lists one record per CDR3 protein. These V and J calls are TCRdb output, not the study's own analysis. The sample has some 600,000 distinct CDR3 sequences; about 16% are singletons. The CDR3 has 14 amino acids. V was shortened by 4 bases and J by 2 bases, with 12 bases between the two germline ends. Per germline, CDR1 SQVTM and CDR2 ANQGSEA. The data also belong to a second study, concerning T cells in Graves' hyperthyroidism and ophthalmopathy. This second study says: The HTBI primer set served for first-round RT-PCR of the TCR CDR3. Ophthalmopathy cases were set apart from stable hyperthyroidism by a 13 V-J model.

The V gene is TRBV29-1, the J gene TRBJ1-3; D possibly corresponds to TRBD1 (6 bases). The clonotype originates from a man aged 18 to 30 with Graves disease. Here the sequenced sample was peripheral blood mononuclear cells (PBMCs), taken at new diagnosis, from a patient treated with antithyroid drugs. Written as DNA, the CDR3 is TGCAGCGTTGTCACAGGGAACGCTGGAAACACCATATATTTT. Protein sequence: CSVVTGNAGNTIYF.